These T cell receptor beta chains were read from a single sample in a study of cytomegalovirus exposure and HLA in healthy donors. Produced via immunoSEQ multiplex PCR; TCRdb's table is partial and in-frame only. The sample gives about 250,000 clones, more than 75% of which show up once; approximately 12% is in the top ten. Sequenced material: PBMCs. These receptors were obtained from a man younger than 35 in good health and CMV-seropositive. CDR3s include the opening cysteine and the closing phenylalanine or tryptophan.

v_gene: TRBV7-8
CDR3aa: CASSATPGQGASQPQHF

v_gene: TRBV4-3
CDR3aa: CASSQGGGGVGTEAFF

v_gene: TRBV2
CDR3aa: CASSPQGPWEKLFF

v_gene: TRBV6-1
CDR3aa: CASSGPRSLPSTDTQYF

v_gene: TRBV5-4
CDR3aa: CASTQRVADAYNEQFF

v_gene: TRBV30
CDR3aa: CAWRKQGTGNTIYF

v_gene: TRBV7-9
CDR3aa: CASSLTRPSYNEQFF

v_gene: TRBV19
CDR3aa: CASSSVQGAGYTF

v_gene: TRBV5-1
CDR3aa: CASSLGGPNTEAFF

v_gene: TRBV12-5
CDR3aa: CASGLVLDRGIDTQYF

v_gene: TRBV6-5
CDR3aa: CASSSGGYSTEAFF

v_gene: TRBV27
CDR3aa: CASSGSTGGRAYEQYF

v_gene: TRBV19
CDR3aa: CASSKTARGADTQYF

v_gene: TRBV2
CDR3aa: CASSEARDEQYF

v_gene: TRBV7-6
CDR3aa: CASSLKRQDNEQFF

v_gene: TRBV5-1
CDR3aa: CASSPGTGEETQYF

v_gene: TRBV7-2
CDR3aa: CASSRGRGGRPSYNEQFF

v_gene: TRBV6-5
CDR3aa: CASSSPRGGLEQFF

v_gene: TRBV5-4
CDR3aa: CASSPWASGRGEREQYF

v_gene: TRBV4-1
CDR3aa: CASQGSRSYNEQFF

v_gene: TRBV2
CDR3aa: CASMVGTTEAFF

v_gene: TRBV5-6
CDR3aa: CASSLDPREQFF

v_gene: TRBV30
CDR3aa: CAWAPGTGGQPQHF

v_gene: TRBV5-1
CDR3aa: CASSQLAGGPDEQYF

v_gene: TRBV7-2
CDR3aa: CASSLVGYNQPQHF

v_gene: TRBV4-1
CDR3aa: CASSQEGTGGYEQYF

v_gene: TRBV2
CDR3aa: CASSEGAPDF

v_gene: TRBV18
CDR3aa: CASSLPGLWNTEAFF

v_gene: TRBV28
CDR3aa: CASRTGTGGASTDTQYF

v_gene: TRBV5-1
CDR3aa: CASSITGVGSYGYTF

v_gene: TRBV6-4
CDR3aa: CASSPVGRDTGELFF

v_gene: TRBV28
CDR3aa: CASSPRPGQGYEQYF

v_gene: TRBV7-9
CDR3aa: CAIPGQNSYNEQFF

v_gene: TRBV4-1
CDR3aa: CASSQADGPYGYTF

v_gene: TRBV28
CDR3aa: CASTSGGGRREQYF

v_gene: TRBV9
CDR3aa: CASSVGAAMNTEAFF

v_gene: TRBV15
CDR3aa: CATRSATGNEKLFF

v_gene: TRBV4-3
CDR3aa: CASSQEGRVTDTQYF

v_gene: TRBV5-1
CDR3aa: CASSPDGPGRSYGYTF

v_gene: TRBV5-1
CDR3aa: CASSSSTRGTGNTIYF

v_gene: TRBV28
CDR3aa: CASSQPLAVYEQYF

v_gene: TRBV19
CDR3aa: CASSIRDSNQPQHF

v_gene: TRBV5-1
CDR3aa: CASREGQNYGYTF

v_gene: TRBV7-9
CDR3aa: CASSSLASNTYNEQFF

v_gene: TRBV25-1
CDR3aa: CASSESGGRGETQYF

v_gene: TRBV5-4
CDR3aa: CASSLPGASGELFF

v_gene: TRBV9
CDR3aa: CASSVGGVEQFF

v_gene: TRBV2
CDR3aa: CASSVFVGTSGEQYF

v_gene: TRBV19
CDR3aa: CASSIAGSSSYEQYF

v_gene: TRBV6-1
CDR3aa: CASKEPGTANYGYTF

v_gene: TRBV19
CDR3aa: CASSPGPGGELFF